The 6 T cell receptor beta chains listed next were all sequenced from one sample in a study of technical replicates of blood from several donors. Some clones are missing from TCRdb's copy, which holds only in-frame ones; the method was immunoSEQ multiplex PCR. This table holds about 79,000 clones, 85% to 95% found once. Material: T cells isolated from PBMCs. These receptors were obtained from a human donor in good health.

There are a few counts of this clone. This rearrangement joins TRBV19 to TRBJ1-5; D may be TRBD1 (5 bases). Germline CDR1 reads LNHDA; CDR2 reads SQIVND (reference sequence). Trimming stripped 4 bases from V and 6 bases from J, with 13 bases between. The CDR3 is made up of 14 amino acids. CDR3 sequence (DNA): TGTGCCAGTAGTACGGGGGGGTCCGGTCAGCCCCAGCATTTT. Protein sequence: CASSTGGSGQPQHF.

The J gene is TRBJ2-1, the V gene TRBV10-3; D possibly corresponds to TRBD2 (7 bases). The germline gives CDR1 ENHRY, CDR2 SYGVKD. V lost 9 bases to trimming and J lost 9 bases, with 18 bases between them. CDR3 length equals 13 residues. CDR3 nucleotides: TGTGCCATTACAGGGAGTGGGGGGGGTGAGCAGTTCTTC. Translated, it gives CAITGSGGGEQFF.

The count of this clone is one. This chain links TRBV28 with TRBJ2-7; D not resolved. Per the germline V gene, CDR1 is MDHEN and CDR2 is SYDVKM. The V end was cut by 3 bases, the J end by 3 bases, with 12 bases between. The CDR3 is 14 residues long. The chain's CDR3 is CASSFDERNYEQYF. In DNA, the CDR3 is TGTGCCAGCAGTTTTGACGAGCGTAACTACGAGCAGTACTTC.

The chain recombines TRBV4-1 with TRBJ2-7; 8 bases map to TRBD1. The germline V gene encodes CDR1 MGHRA and CDR2 YSYEKL. The CDR3 contains 17 residues. After removal of 0 bases from V and 1 base from J, the junction contained 8 bases not matched to a gene. CDR3 nucleotides: TGCGCCAGCAGCCAAGATGGAGGGCAGGGGGCGTCCTACGAGCAGTACTTC. Translation: CASSQDGGQGASYEQYF.

J is TRBJ1-5 and V is TRBV7-8; no clear D. V lost 1 base and J 2 bases, leaving 6 bases between the germline ends. CDR3 size: 14 residues. Germline V gene lookup returns CDR1 SGHVS and CDR2 FQNEAQ. CDR3 region: CASSLEGGNQPQHF. For the CDR3, the DNA is TGTGCCAGCAGCTTAGAGGGAGGCAATCAGCCCCAGCATTTT.

The chain recombines TRBV29-1 with TRBJ2-2; TRBD1 matches 10 bases. Germline lookup yields CDR1 SQVTM and CDR2 ANQGSEA. The length of the CDR3 is 16 residues. V gave up 3 bases and J gave up 6 bases; unmatched junction bases: 10. Written as DNA, the CDR3 is TGCAGCGTTGACGGCGGGGACAGGGGTTTCGCCGGGGAGCTGTTTTTT. Amino acids: CSVDGGDRGFAGELFF.